Each of the 28 T cell receptor beta chains below was sequenced from the same sample in a study of blood T cells in healthy people across ages. It was with a sample-barcoded 5' primer and a J-beta primer mix that a second PCR of roughly 6 to 12 cycles was run. In TCRdb, the 5' RACE reads were re-called with MiXCR into one record per CDR3 protein. The table includes hundreds of thousands of distinct CDR3 sequences, 25% to 35% detected once. The sample comprised blood. The source of these receptors is a woman aged 80 or over in good health.

This clonotype was seen repeatedly, ten times or more. The chain joins TRBV6-5 to TRBJ2-7; D gene ambiguous. The ends were cut back, 6 bases at V and 4 bases at J, with 16 bases in the middle. Germline V lookup: CDR1 MNHEY, CDR2 SVGAGI. The CDR3 sequence is 14 residues long. This chain's CDR3 is CASRRDIPDYEQYF. The DNA of the CDR3 is TGTGCCAGCAGGAGAGACATACCGGATTACGAGCAGTACTTC.

This clonotype showed up just a few times. The gene calls are TRBV19 and TRBJ1-6, with no clear D. In germline, CDR1 is LNHDA, CDR2 SQIVND (reference sequence). The CDR3 has 15 amino acids. V was trimmed by 7 bases and J by 0 bases, leaving 10 bases between them. CDR3 amino acids: CASKELSSYNSPLHF. The CDR3 DNA sequence: TGTGCCAGTAAAGAGCTGAGCTCCTATAATTCACCCCTCCACTTT.

The rearrangement uses TRBV28 and TRBJ1-2; D uncertain. Trimming left V 1 base short and J 8 bases short, with 14 bases between. This CDR3 contains 14 residues. The V gene's germline CDR1 is MDHEN and CDR2 SYDVKM. The CDR3 nucleotides read TGTGCCAGCAGTTTATTGATGGGCCCTTGGGGCTACACCTTC. It codes for CASSLLMGPWGYTF.

There are many counts of this clonotype. The J gene is TRBJ2-7, the V gene TRBV7-2; D call uncertain. Germline assignment: CDR1 SGHTA and CDR2 FQGNSA. The CDR3 consists of 15 residues. Trimming took off 1 base at V and 0 bases at J, with 10 bases between the two ends. CDR3 sequence reads: CASSLGAAGSYEQYF. The CDR3 bases are TGTGCCAGCAGCTTAGGGGCCGCAGGCTCCTACGAGCAGTACTTC.

This clonotype was counted many times. The chain recombines TRBV5-1 with TRBJ2-3, with D possibly matching TRBD1 (6 bases). The CDR3 is 15 amino acids. V lost 0 bases to trimming and J lost 1 base, with 9 bases between them. Per the germline V gene, CDR1 is SGHRS and CDR2 is YFSETQ. CDR3 DNA sequence: TGCGCCAGCAGCTTGGGGACAGCCCGCACAGATACGCAGTATTTT. Its protein product is CASSLGTARTDTQYF.

This chain connects TRBV7-9 to TRBJ2-7; either TRBD1 or TRBD2 may fit D (5 bases each). The J call could be wrong; TRBJ2-4 is a better fit for the DNA end. The CDR3 has 14 amino acids. In germline, CDR1 is SEHNR, CDR2 FQNEAQ (reference sequence). The CDR3 spells CASRGAGNGGIQYF. CDR3 nucleotides: TGTGCCAGCAGGGGAGCAGGGAATGGTGGCATTCAGTACTTC.

The V gene is TRBV30, the J gene TRBJ1-5, with a weak D call TRBD1 (6 bases). The CDR3 is 16 amino acids. V was clipped by 2 bases and J by 0 bases, with 14 bases between them. CDR1 is GTSNPN and CDR2 is SVGIG in the germline V gene (reference sequence). CDR3 loop: CAWSKRTAYSNQPQHF. The DNA of the CDR3 is TGTGCCTGGAGTAAACGGACAGCCTATAGCAATCAGCCCCAGCATTTT.

In this sample, this clonotype turned up a few times. The chain uses TRBV3-1 and TRBJ1-2, with a weak D call TRBD1 (5 bases). The CDR3 has 14 amino acids. CDR1 and CDR2 from the germline V gene are LGHDT and YNNKEL (reference sequence). Trimming left V 1 base short and J 4 bases short, with 10 bases between. In nucleotides, the CDR3 is TGTGCCAGCAGCCAAGCCCGGGACTTCTATGGCTACACCTTC. It yields the protein CASSQARDFYGYTF. Looking up the rest from reference TRBV3-1 and TRBJ1-2 gives the full variable domain: DTAVSQTPKYLVTQMGNDKSIKCEQNLGHDTMYWYKQDSKKFLKIMFSYNNKELIINETVPNRFSPKSPDKAHLNLHINSLELGDSAVYFCASSQARDFYGYTFGSGTRLTVV.

This clonotype was seen at least ten times. The V and J genes are TRBV5-1 and TRBJ2-6; either TRBD1 or TRBD2 may supply D (5 bases each). The V end lost 5 bases, the J end lost 3 bases, and 12 bases lay between the germline ends. CDR3 length equals 15 residues. CDR1 and CDR2 from the germline V gene are SGHRS and YFSETQ. The CDR3 nucleotides read TGCGCCAGCAGGTCAGAGGGGTATGGGGCCAACGTCCTGACTTTC. It encodes CASRSEGYGANVLTF.

Comments on this clonotype: This may arise from a read error, as a much more abundant clone is one base away. V gene TRBV29-1 combines with J gene TRBJ1-4; D not certain. The CDR3 extends over 10 amino acids. Looked up from germline, CDR1 is SQVTM and CDR2 is ANQGSEA. DNA of the CDR3: TGCAGCGTTGGGGGTGAAAAACGGTTTTTT. It encodes CSVGGEKRFF.

V usage is TRBV6-1 and J usage is TRBJ2-1; no reliable D call. The CDR3 is made up of 11 amino acids. V was pared by 5 bases and J by 10 bases, with 9 bases between. CDR1 is MNHNS, CDR2 SASEGT, per germline. The CDR3 protein is CASSKKGEQFF. The DNA for the CDR3 is TGTGCCAGCAGTAAAAAAGGCGAGCAGTTCTTC.

About this clonotype itself: A clone one base away is much larger, so this may be a read error. The chain joins TRBV9 to TRBJ2-2; D possibly corresponds to TRBD2 (5 bases). CDR1 and CDR2 (germline): SGDLS, YYNGEE. CDR3 length: 13 residues. CDR3 amino acids: CAGSVVGGRELFF. In DNA form, the CDR3 reads TGTGCCGGCAGCGTAGTAGGAGGAAGGGAGCTGTTTTTT.

To note about this clonotype: The conserved phenylalanine or tryptophan is not found at the CDR3 terminus, so this likely reflects a read error. It is unclear where the CDR3 begins or ends on the DNA, so no DNA is shown, and the CDR3 is as TCRdb lists it. This sequence joins TRBV7-3 and TRBJ2-7; the DNA was not used to check the table's D call, TRBD1. Both ends counted, the CDR3 spans 13 residues. Germline V lookup: CDR1 SGHTA, CDR2 FQGTGA. CDR3 loop: CASSWGQVVRAVL.

The CDR3 coding sequence is TGTGCCAGCAGGCTGGGACACGTGAACACCGGGGAGCTGTTTTTT. Translating gives CASRLGHVNTGELFF. The chain recombines TRBV12-3 or TRBV12-4 with TRBJ2-2; possibly TRBD1 for D (6 bases). This CDR3 comprises 15 residues. Trimming took off 6 bases at V and 1 base at J, with 12 bases between the two ends.

This rearrangement joins TRBV6-1 to TRBJ2-6; D is unclear. CDR1 is MNHNS, CDR2 SASEGT, per germline. The CDR3 extends over 15 amino acids. Trimming took off 6 bases at V and 6 bases at J, with 15 bases between the two ends. In DNA, the CDR3 is TGTGCCAGCAGCCAAGGCGATAATTTGGCCAACGTCCTGACTTTC. It specifies CASSQGDNLANVLTF.

This sequence joins TRBV20-1 and TRBJ2-5; D possibly corresponds to TRBD2 (6 bases). Trimming stripped 0 bases from V and 5 bases from J, with 16 bases between. CDR3 length: 15 amino acids. Germline V lookup: CDR1 DFQATT, CDR2 SNEGSKA (reference sequence). Here the CDR3 reads CSARDHGGVRETQYF. CDR3 in DNA: TGCAGTGCTAGAGATCACGGCGGGGTGAGGGAGACCCAGTACTTC.

Points on this clonotype: A read error may be the cause here, since a much bigger clone is one base away. This chain uses TRBV13 with TRBJ2-6; 8 bases align to TRBD1. The CDR3 consists of 17 residues. Germline V lookup: CDR1 PRHDT, CDR2 FYEKMQ (reference sequence). The CDR3 is CASSLRQGSAGANVRTF. DNA for the CDR3: TGTGCCAGCAGCTTAAGACAGGGGTCTGCTGGGGCCAACGTCCGGACTTTC.

This clonotype was counted only a few times. The junction departs from germline at one end; a sequencing error may be responsible. This chain's CDR3 is CASGLSGGSYNEQFF. CDR3 DNA: TGCGCCAGCGGCTTAAGCGGGGGCTCCTACAATGAGCAGTTCTTC. The chain uses TRBV5-1 and TRBJ2-1; 8 bases line up with TRBD2. The CDR3 consists of 15 residues. The germline V gene encodes CDR1 SGHRS and CDR2 YFSETQ.

This clonotype has a count of ten or more. The V gene is TRBV27, the J gene TRBJ1-1, with D uncertain. Germline assignment: CDR1 MNHEY and CDR2 SMNVEV (reference sequence). This CDR3 has 14 residues. Trimming left V 4 bases short and J 1 base short, with 10 bases between. CDR3 in DNA: TGTGCCAGCAGTTCCCGGGCGCGGAACACTGAAGCTTTCTTT. This codes for CASSSRARNTEAFF.

This clonotype was seen repeatedly, ten times or more. The chain couples TRBV10-3 to TRBJ2-3, with 8 bases that match TRBD1. V shed 6 bases and J 2 bases; nucleotides not matched to a gene: 4. This CDR3 is built from 14 residues. Germline CDR1 reads ENHRY; CDR2 reads SYGVKD. The CDR3 reads CAIRPTGDTDTQYF. The CDR3 nucleotides are TGTGCCATCAGGCCGACAGGGGACACAGATACGCAGTATTTT.

This clonotype was recorded at least ten times. The V gene is TRBV29-1, the J gene TRBJ2-1, with a possible D match to TRBD2 (5 bases). Germline-derived CDR1 and CDR2 are SQVTM and ANQGSEA. The CDR3 sequence is 12 residues long. The ends were cut back, 6 bases at V and 5 bases at J, with 11 bases in the middle. CDR3 sequence (DNA): TGCAGCGTCCTGGGCGGGCACAATGAGCAGTTCTTC. Protein: CSVLGGHNEQFF.

This clonotype has only a few counts. This clone may be a read error of a much larger clone one base away. This sequence joins TRBV6-2 or TRBV6-3 and TRBJ2-7; 11 bases match TRBD2. This CDR3 contains 14 residues. With V trimmed by 7 bases and J by 7 bases, 9 bases remained unmatched. Germline CDR1 MNHEY, CDR2 SVGEGT. The CDR3 coding sequence is TGTGCCAGCATAACTAGCGGGGGTGGCAATGAGCAGTACTTC. Its protein is CASITSGGGNEQYF.

V gene TRBV20-1 combines with J gene TRBJ1-6; 8 nucleotides agree with TRBD1. The CDR3 runs to 15 residues. Trimming took 4 bases from V and 0 from J; bases not matched to a gene: 2. The V gene's germline CDR1 is DFQATT and CDR2 SNEGSKA (reference sequence). DNA for the CDR3: TGCAGTGCTACCGACAGGGGCTCCTATAATTCACCCCTCCACTTT. This encodes CSATDRGSYNSPLHF.

The V and J genes are TRBV19 and TRBJ2-7; 7 nucleotides agree with TRBD1. This CDR3 has 15 residues. In germline, CDR1 is LNHDA, CDR2 SQIVND (reference sequence). With 4 bases clipped from V and 0 bases from J, the junction kept 6 bases outside the gene matches. The CDR3 DNA sequence: TGTGCCAGTAGTAGCCACCGGGACAGCTCCTACGAGCAGTACTTC. It translates to CASSSHRDSSYEQYF.

This clonotype was counted at least ten times. The rearrangement links TRBV7-2 to TRBJ2-5, with D hard to call. Trimming left V 6 bases short and J 2 bases short, with 13 bases between. The germline V gene encodes CDR1 SGHTA and CDR2 FQGNSA. The CDR3 is 14 amino acids. CDR3: CASSPGSRQETQYF. CDR3 coding DNA: TGTGCCAGCAGTCCCGGGTCACGGCAAGAGACCCAGTACTTC.

This clonotype was observed many times. At one end, the junction sequence differs from germline, possibly due to a read error. The chain joins TRBV7-2 to TRBJ2-1; 12 bases map to TRBD1. CDR3 length equals 16 residues. In germline, CDR1 is SGHTA, CDR2 FQGNSA. CDR3 region: CASSVAGTGGGNEQFF. The CDR3, as DNA: TGTGCCAGCAGCGTAGCCGGGACAGGGGGCGGCAATGAGCAGTTCTTC.

This clonotype came up many times. The junction departs from germline at one end; a sequencing error may be responsible. The CDR3 loop is CASSEEQGNYGYTF. For the CDR3, the DNA is TGCGCCAGCAGCGAAGAGCAGGGAAACTATGGCTACACCTTC. The chain is built from TRBV4-1 and TRBJ1-2; TRBD1 might be the D (5 bases). The CDR3 sequence is 14 residues long. CDR1 is MGHRA and CDR2 is YSYEKL in the germline V gene.

There are many counts of this clonotype. The DNA of the CDR3 is TGTGCCAGCAGTCCGGGACAGGGGTCGATCGTAGCCAAAAACATTCAGTACTTC. Protein: CASSPGQGSIVAKNIQYF. The chain employs TRBV6-1 and TRBJ2-4; 10 bases are a match to TRBD1. V lost 5 bases, J lost 0 bases, and 10 bases stayed unmatched. CDR3 length: 18 residues. Germline assignment: CDR1 MNHNS and CDR2 SASEGT.